The clone carrying this T cell receptor (beta chain) was seen once. TCRdb independently ran MiXCR on the PCR reads; one entry per CDR3 protein. This sample yields roughly 9,800 distinct CDR3 sequences, of which about three fifths are seen a single time; around 29% belongs to the top ten. The CDR3 runs 13 residues. Germline CDR1 SGHTA, CDR2 FQGNSA. The entry originates in a study of tumor-infiltrating lymphocytes in oesophageal squamous cell carcinoma. The chain recombines TRBV7-2 with TRBJ2-5; a possible D gene is TRBD1 (5 bases). The DNA end lines up better with TRBJ2-7; the J call may be wrong. What was sequenced was esophageal tumor tissue. This clonotype was sampled from a female donor with esophageal squamous cell carcinoma. CDR3 in DNA: TGTGCCAGCAGCCGTACAGGCTCCTACGAGCAGTACTTC. Translating gives CASSRTGSYEQYF.